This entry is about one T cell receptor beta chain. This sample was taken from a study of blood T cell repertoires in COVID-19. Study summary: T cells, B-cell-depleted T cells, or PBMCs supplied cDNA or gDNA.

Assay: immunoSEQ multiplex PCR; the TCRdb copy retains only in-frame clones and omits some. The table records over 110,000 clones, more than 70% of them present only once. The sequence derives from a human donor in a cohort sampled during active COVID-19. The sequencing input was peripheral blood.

The CDR3 coding sequence is TGCAGTGCTAGAGCTGAGGGAAAGCAGTTCTTC. It encodes CSARAEGKQFF. The J gene is TRBJ2-1, the V gene TRBV20-1; weak D call: TRBD2 (5 bases). CDR1 is DFQATT, CDR2 SNEGSKA, per germline (reference sequence). V lost 1 base and J 11 bases, leaving 9 bases between the germline ends. The CDR3 totals 11 residues.